This TCR beta chain was retrieved from a study of OX40 agonist ivuxolimab in advanced cancers. Study background: Clinicians treated patients with ivuxolimab, an agonistic anti-OX40 (CD134) antibody. The patients received ivuxolimab by intravenous route every 2 weeks at 0.01 to 10 mg/kg.

TCRdb's copy holds only in-frame clones and misses some; the assay was immunoSEQ multiplex PCR. Among roughly 6,800 clones listed, around 78% were seen once. This CDR3 has 13 residues. Trimming pared 5 bases from V and 8 bases from J, leaving 13 bases between. Per the germline V gene, CDR1 is SGHVS and CDR2 is FQNEAQ. The starting material was CD4+ or CD8+ T cells sorted from blood, obtained in a trial of the OX40 agonist ivuxolimab. This clonotype was sampled from an adult with an advanced solid tumor such as melanoma, head and neck, liver or kidney cancer. This rearrangement joins TRBV7-8 to TRBJ2-1; D is uncertain. The DNA of the CDR3 is TGTGCCAGCAGCCTAAGACGTGGAGATGAGCAGTTCTTC. Residues: CASSLRRGDEQFF.